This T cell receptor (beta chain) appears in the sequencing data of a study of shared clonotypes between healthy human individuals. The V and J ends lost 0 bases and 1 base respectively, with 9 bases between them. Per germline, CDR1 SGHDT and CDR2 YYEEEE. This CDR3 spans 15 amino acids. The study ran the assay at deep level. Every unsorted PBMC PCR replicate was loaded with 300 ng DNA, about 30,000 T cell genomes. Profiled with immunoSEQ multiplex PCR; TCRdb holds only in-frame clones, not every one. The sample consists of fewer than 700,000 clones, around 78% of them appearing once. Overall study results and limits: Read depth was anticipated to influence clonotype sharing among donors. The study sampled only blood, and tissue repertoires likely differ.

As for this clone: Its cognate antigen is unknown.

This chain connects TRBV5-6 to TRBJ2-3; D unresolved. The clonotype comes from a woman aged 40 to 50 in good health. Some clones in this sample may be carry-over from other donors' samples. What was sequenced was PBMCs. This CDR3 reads CASSLGWSGTDTQYF. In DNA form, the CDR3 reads TGTGCCAGCAGCTTGGGTTGGTCGGGCACAGATACGCAGTATTTT.